One sample yielded the 10 T cell receptor beta chains listed below, sequenced in a study of T-cell memory formation after mild COVID-19. TCRdb re-called the 5' RACE reads with MiXCR, one entry per CDR3 protein. Seen here are around 320,000 distinct CDR3 sequences, 15% to 20% observed once, and the top ten hold roughly 20%. Sequenced: PBMCs or a T cell subset sorted from them (not recorded which). The receptors originated from a young man who had mild COVID-19 (a few samples of this study predate the infection). Cell type and time point are not known.

This clonotype was detected only a few times. V gene TRBV10-3 combines with J gene TRBJ2-7; D call uncertain. Germline V gene lookup returns CDR1 ENHRY and CDR2 SYGVKD. V lost 3 bases, J lost 3 bases, and 6 bases lay in between. There are 12 residues in the CDR3. For the CDR3, the DNA is TGTGCCATCAGTGACCTCGTCTACGAGCAGTACTTC. This sequence encodes CAISDLVYEQYF.

V usage is TRBV7-2 and J usage is TRBJ2-1, with D uncertain. The CDR3 has 16 amino acids. Deletions cut 5 bases from V and 1 base from J, with 15 bases between. Germline CDR1 and CDR2: SGHTA and FQGNSA. The CDR3: CASSMLQWMSYNEQFF. The CDR3 DNA is TGTGCCAGCAGCATGCTACAGTGGATGTCCTACAATGAGCAGTTCTTC.

This clonotype was detected once. J is TRBJ1-5 and V is TRBV7-8, with D possibly TRBD1 on 6 matching bases. From germline, CDR1 is SGHVS and CDR2 FQNEAQ. V was cut by 0 bases and J by 6 bases, with 12 bases left in between. The CDR3 consists of 15 residues. The CDR3 protein is CASSLARGVAQPQHF. For the CDR3, the DNA is TGTGCCAGCAGCTTAGCCAGGGGTGTTGCTCAGCCCCAGCATTTT.

This clonotype came up a few times. This sequence joins TRBV5-1 and TRBJ2-5; 9 nucleotides agree with TRBD2. In germline, CDR1 is SGHRS, CDR2 YFSETQ. V dropped 3 bases and J dropped 5; count of bases not matched to a gene: 5. There are 14 residues in the CDR3. The CDR3 is CASSSGTSSETQYF. CDR3 sequence (DNA): TGCGCCAGCAGCTCCGGGACTAGCTCTGAGACCCAGTACTTC.

The sample holds many counts of this clonotype. V gene TRBV7-2 combines with J gene TRBJ2-1; the D gene is possibly TRBD1 (6 bases). Germline assignment: CDR1 SGHTA and CDR2 FQGNSA. V was clipped by 3 bases and J by 1 base, with 10 bases between them. CDR3 length equals 15 residues. The CDR3 here is CASSLGAQSYNEQFF. In nucleotides, the CDR3 is TGTGCCAGCAGCTTGGGGGCTCAATCCTACAATGAGCAGTTCTTC. The full variable domain, completed using reference TRBV7-2 and TRBJ2-1, is GAGVSQSPSNKVTEKGKDVELRCDPISGHTALYWYRQSLGQGLEFLIYFQGNSAPDKSGLPSDRFSAERTGGSVSTLTIQRTQQEDSAVYLCASSLGAQSYNEQFFGPGTRLTVL.

This chain connects TRBV10-3 to TRBJ2-2; TRBD1 agrees at 9 bases. The CDR3 consists of 16 residues. The junction had 12 bases not matched to a gene; V was cut back by 6 bases and J by 7 bases. Germline CDR1 ENHRY, CDR2 SYGVKD. The CDR3 DNA follows: TGTGCCATCAGGGGAAATCCGGGACAGGGCAGCGGGGAGCTGTTTTTT. Protein sequence: CAIRGNPGQGSGELFF.

This clonotype was picked up one time. This CDR3 is CATGRGGGTDTQYF. DNA for the CDR3: TGTGCCACCGGGCGGGGCGGGGGAACAGATACGCAGTATTTT. The genes are TRBV15 and TRBJ2-3, with 7 bases lining up with TRBD2. Per the germline V gene, CDR1 is LNHNV and CDR2 is YYDKDF (reference sequence). V shed 8 bases, J shed 3 bases, and the junction held 8 bases outside the gene matches. CDR3 length equals 14 residues. Full variable domain (missing parts from reference TRBV15 and TRBJ2-3): DAMVIQNPRYQVTQFGKPVTLSCSQTLNHNVMYWYQQKSSQAPKLLFHYYDKDFNNEADTPDNFQSRRPNTSFCFLDIRSPGLGDTAMYLCATGRGGGTDTQYFGPGTRLTVL.

This clonotype was detected only a few times. The rearrangement joins TRBV4-3 to TRBJ1-3, with no clear D. Germline-derived CDR1 and CDR2 are LGHNA and YSLEER. This CDR3 is built from 17 residues. V was trimmed by 0 bases and J by 0 bases, leaving 12 bases between them. Written as DNA, the CDR3 is TGCGCCAGCAGCCAAGATCTAGGATCCAGCTCTGGAAACACCATATATTTT. This gives the protein CASSQDLGSSSGNTIYF.

This clonotype was detected a few times. The V gene is TRBV5-1, the J gene TRBJ2-3; D might be TRBD1 or TRBD2, each matching 5 bases. The CDR3 contains 15 residues. V was clipped by 3 bases and J by 2 bases, with 13 bases between them. CDR1 and CDR2 from the germline V gene are SGHRS and YFSETQ. The CDR3 region has the DNA TGCGCCAGCAGCTGGACCTCCGGGACCACAGATACGCAGTATTTT. Protein product: CASSWTSGTTDTQYF.

This clonotype was seen a handful of times. The V and J genes are TRBV5-1 and TRBJ2-7, with 9 nucleotides matching TRBD1. The CDR3 runs to 13 residues. Germline CDR1 is SGHRS and CDR2 is YFSETQ. Losses at the gene ends were 4 bases for V and 6 bases for J; bases not matched to a gene: 5. This CDR3 is CASSPGTGFEQYF. In nucleotides, the CDR3 is TGCGCCAGCAGCCCCGGGACAGGGTTCGAGCAGTACTTC.